This T cell receptor (beta chain) comes out of a study of T-cell memory formation after mild COVID-19 (dated by TCRdb to the early 2020s). A note on the overall study: TCR sequence clusters from the two donors were largely donor specific. Two young, previously healthy adult volunteers made up the cohort, one male and one female. In two donors, T-cell clones that expanded and contracted after mild COVID-19 were followed by sequencing TCRalpha and TCRbeta repertoires longitudinally.

Turning to this clonotype: Its antigen target is currently unknown. No base qualities exist here, and no much larger clone lies one base off it.

PBMCs were isolated by Ficoll-Paque density gradient centrifugation. TCRdb names Illumina NovaSeq 6000 as the instrument used. TCRalpha and TCRbeta cDNA libraries were constructed by 5'RACE with constant-segment primers, with sample barcodes and unique molecular identifiers being introduced. RNA was extracted from every sample with Trizol reagent. Libraries were amplified in two PCR steps, with a second sample barcode and Illumina TruSeq adapters added in the second step. Sequencing of the libraries was done on an Illumina NovaSeq, producing 2 x 150 bp paired-end reads. Concerning the study's data processing: Reads were demultiplexed and collapsed into UMI-guided consensus sequences with migec v1.2.7. Using mixcr v2.1.11, UMI consensuses were aligned to TRA and TRB V and J templates and then assembled into clonotypes. Expanded or contracted clonotypes were those called significant by both edgeR and NoisET, with noise models trained on biological replicates. For edgeR calls, the cutoffs were a false discovery rate-adjusted p below 0.01 and a log2 fold-change threshold of 1. PCA with hierarchical clustering of max-normalized trajectories of the 1000 most abundant clonotypes was used as exploratory dynamics analysis. The CD4 or CD8 phenotype of responding clones was assigned using the separately sequenced CD4+ and CD8+ repertoires. The public reads were reprocessed in TCRdb via fastp at Q25 and MiXCR, keeping in-frame beta chains. Rows with one shared CDR3 protein collapse into an entry with the most common genes and DNA. These V and J calls rely on TCRdb rather than the paper's analysis. This sample is represented by hundreds of thousands of distinct CDR3 sequences; 20% to 25% of them were singletons. The top ten clonotypes cover roughly a fifth of the sample.

Overall study outcomes, separate from this receptor: Only a couple of mild cases were covered in the study, and larger cohorts including severe cases with pre-infection samples were considered necessary. The second-wave clones that peaked on day 37 were not confirmed to be SARS-CoV-2 specific. Balanced CD4/CD8 phenotypes were observed for clones contracting from day 15 to 85, whereas a bias towards CD4+ was observed for a second wave of clones expanding from day 15 to 37. Some responding clones were detected in pre-infection memory, which suggested that pre-existing cross-reactive memory T cells had joined the SARS-CoV-2 response. Contracting CD4+ clones appeared mostly in the CM and EM memory subsets, whereas CD8+ clones were enriched in EMRA.

This receptor was identified in a man aged 18 to 29 who had mild COVID-19 (a few samples of this study predate the infection). The sample titles of this study are shuffled in the database, so cell type and time point are left out; the donor was told from shared clones. Sequencing used PBMCs or a T cell subset sorted from them (not recorded which).

The CDR3 has the sequence CASSPRQIANTGELFF. The nucleotides are TGCGCCAGCAGCCCCAGACAGATCGCGAACACCGGGGAGCTGTTTTTT. The chain uses TRBV5-1 and TRBJ2-2; the D region possibly corresponds to TRBD1 (5 bases align). At the junction V is shortened by 4 bases and J by 0 bases, with 13 bases in between. Sequences SGHRS (CDR1) and YFSETQ (CDR2) are obtained from the germline V gene. The CDR3, from cysteine to phenylalanine, totals 16 residues. Only the CDR3 part of the read is kept: 48 bases, read in frame from the first base.